Detailed here is one T cell receptor (beta chain). The sample belongs to a study of blood T cell repertoires in COVID-19. Study summary: Whether acute or convalescent, the COVID-19 samples came from the United States, Italy and Spain.

Trimming removed 6 bases from V and 6 bases from J; junction bases left unmatched: 4. Per germline, CDR1 MDHEN and CDR2 SYDVKM. The CDR3 covers 13 residues. The method was immunoSEQ multiplex PCR; TCRdb's version includes in-frame clones alone and lacks a portion of them. Among tens of thousands of clones, roughly 80% were seen once, and the ten largest hold approximately 23%. The TCR originated in a man aged 80 or over with active or convalescent COVID-19. The specimen was peripheral blood. This rearrangement joins TRBV28 to TRBJ1-1; 10 bases agree with TRBD1. CDR3 region: CASSPDRGPEAFF. The CDR3 nucleotides are TGTGCCAGCAGCCCTGACAGGGGGCCTGAAGCTTTCTTT.